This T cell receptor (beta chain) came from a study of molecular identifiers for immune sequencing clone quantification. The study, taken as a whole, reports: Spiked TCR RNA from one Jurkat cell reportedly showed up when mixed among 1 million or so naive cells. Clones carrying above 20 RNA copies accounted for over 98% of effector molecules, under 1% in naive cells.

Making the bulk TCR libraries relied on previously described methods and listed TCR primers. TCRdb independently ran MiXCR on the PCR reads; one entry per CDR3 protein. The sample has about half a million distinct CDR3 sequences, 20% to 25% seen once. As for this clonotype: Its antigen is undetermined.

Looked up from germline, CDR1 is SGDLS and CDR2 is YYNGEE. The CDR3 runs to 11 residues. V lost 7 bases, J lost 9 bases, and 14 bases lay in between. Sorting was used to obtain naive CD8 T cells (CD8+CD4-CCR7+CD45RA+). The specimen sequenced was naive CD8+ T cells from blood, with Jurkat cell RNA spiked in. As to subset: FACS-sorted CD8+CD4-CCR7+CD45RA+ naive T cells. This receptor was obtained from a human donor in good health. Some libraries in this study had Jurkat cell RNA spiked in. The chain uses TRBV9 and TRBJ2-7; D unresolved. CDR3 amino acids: CASPGRGRQYF. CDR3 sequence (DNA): TGTGCCAGCCCAGGTCGTGGAAGGCAGTACTTC.